The rows below give T cell receptor beta chains drawn from one sample of a study of cytomegalovirus exposure and HLA in healthy donors. The data were produced by immunoSEQ multiplex PCR, yet TCRdb's version contains in-frame clones alone and is incomplete. The table lists 150,000 to 160,000 clones, 82% of them singletons. The material sequenced was PBMCs. All receptors derive from a woman between 50 and 59 years old in good health and CMV-seropositive. Each CDR3 is given with its conserved first and last residue.

J gene	V gene	CDR3 protein
TRBJ2-7	TRBV4-1	CASSQQASGTYEQYF
TRBJ2-2	TRBV30	CAWRGANTGELFF
TRBJ1-6	TRBV2	CASSHGQLVNNSPLHF
TRBJ1-2	TRBV25-1	CASSATDRVGGYTF
TRBJ2-2	TRBV11-2	CASSRDLAGTGELFF
TRBJ1-2	TRBV19	CASSDRTSGYTF
TRBJ2-7	TRBV4-1	CASSQDRQGVGEQYF
TRBJ2-6	TRBV5-6	CASSLGLGSGANVLTF
TRBJ1-1	TRBV5-6	CASSLEKQAFF
TRBJ1-2	TRBV7-9	CSSSLVQGRYTF
TRBJ2-7	TRBV19	CASSSQAAGDNYEQYF
TRBJ2-1	TRBV5-6	CASSSGQGAYNEQFF
TRBJ1-2	TRBV10-3	CAISGTINSYGYTF
TRBJ2-7	TRBV11-2	CASSLKNGSPYEQYF
TRBJ1-1	TRBV2	CASSTQGRTEAFF
TRBJ2-7	TRBV5-6	CASSSGLVYEQYF
TRBJ2-1	TRBV27	CASSFGLARNEQFF
TRBJ2-2	TRBV27	CASSPGTGGGELFF
TRBJ2-7	TRBV28	CASSLPGYEQYF
TRBJ2-2	TRBV7-9	CASSSPGDGELFF
TRBJ1-5	TRBV12-5	CASGESLQGILNQPQHF
TRBJ2-1	TRBV29-1	CSVEGRVYNEQFF
TRBJ1-3	TRBV6-6	CASSYLGGGPGNTIYF
TRBJ2-7	TRBV7-2	CASSLMGSAGTEQYF
TRBJ1-6	TRBV6-1	CASRDRNSPLHF
TRBJ2-7	TRBV25-1	CASTGTGYEQYF
TRBJ1-2	TRBV5-4	CASSLGGDRVSYGYTF
TRBJ2-3	TRBV7-8	CASSLERQGGSDTQYF
TRBJ2-1	TRBV5-1	CASRNSGGTYNEQFF
TRBJ1-5	TRBV7-2	CASSFTADTPGQPQHF
TRBJ1-5	TRBV4-3	CASSQGEGQPQHF
TRBJ2-1	TRBV7-2	CASSSLRGNEQFF
TRBJ2-7	TRBV9	CASSARGQGADEQYF
TRBJ1-1	TRBV7-9	CASSWAANTEAFF
TRBJ2-3	TRBV27	CASSFGTSGGASTDTQYF
TRBJ1-2	TRBV19	CASSNFGQNYGYTF
TRBJ2-7	TRBV10-3	CAISDDDRGRPEQYF
TRBJ2-5	TRBV5-1	CASGQGARETQYF
TRBJ2-7	TRBV25-1	CASSDLGAGVGEQYF
TRBJ1-2	TRBV4-3	CASSQEFYGANYGYTF
TRBJ2-7	TRBV5-5	CASSSGLAVGEQYF
TRBJ2-1	TRBV5-1	CASTVLAGEDEQFF
TRBJ2-3	TRBV7-2	CASREYSDTQYF
TRBJ1-6	TRBV6-5	CASRVANSPLHF
TRBJ2-1	TRBV18	CASSPPSGGAEENEQFF
TRBJ1-3	TRBV6-5	CATLQGNTIYF
TRBJ1-3	TRBV19	CASREQSSGNTIYF
TRBJ2-7	TRBV5-1	CASSLDGTQTSYEQYF
TRBJ2-3	TRBV10-3	CAISAGQGAPDTQYF
TRBJ1-5	TRBV7-2	CASSSDRGPQPQHF
TRBJ2-2	TRBV7-2	CASSQTGVGTGELFF
TRBJ2-3	TRBV30	CAWAGTRDDTQYF
TRBJ2-2	TRBV19	CASRATGTNTGELFF